The 18 T cell receptor beta chains presented below share a single source sample, sequenced in a study of blood T cells in healthy people across ages. For the second PCR, which ran for roughly 6 to 12 cycles, a sample-barcoded 5' primer and a J-beta primer mix were used. TCRdb reanalysed the 5' RACE reads using MiXCR and keeps one entry per CDR3 protein. Of around 710,000 distinct CDR3 sequences listed, roughly 44% are singletons. The sample was blood. Every receptor here comes from an older woman in good health.

The rearrangement uses TRBV29-1 and TRBJ2-5, with D hard to call. Germline assignment: CDR1 SQVTM and CDR2 ANQGSEA. The CDR3 loop spans 9 amino acids. Trimming pared 8 bases from V and 3 bases from J, leaving 4 bases between. The CDR3, as DNA: TGCAGCACCGAAGAGACCCAGTACTTC. Encoded protein: CSTEETQYF.

This rearrangement joins TRBV12-3 or TRBV12-4 to TRBJ2-5; D uncertain. V lost 6 bases to trimming and J lost 5 bases, with 10 bases between them. The CDR3 runs to 12 residues. CDR3 sequence reads: CASRAPEETQYF. The DNA for the CDR3 is TGTGCCAGCAGGGCTCCCGAGGAGACCCAGTACTTC.

To note about this clonotype: This may arise from a read error, as a much more abundant clone is one base away. This chain joins TRBV29-1 and TRBJ2-1; no reliable D call. Near its end, the DNA agrees better with TRBJ2-7, so the J call may be wrong. CDR1 SQVTM and CDR2 ANQGSEA come from the germline V gene. This CDR3 comprises 16 residues. The CDR3: CSVGVANPGSYNEQYF. CDR3 DNA sequence: TGCAGCGTTGGCGTGGCTAACCCTGGCTCCTACAATGAGCAGTACTTC.

This clonotype showed up just a few times. The genes are TRBV2 and TRBJ2-7; D unresolved. This CDR3 region has 13 residues. The germline V and J ends were trimmed by 1 base and 3 bases, with 7 bases remaining between them. The germline gives CDR1 SNHLY, CDR2 FYNNEI. CDR3 in DNA: TGTGCCAGCAGTGAAGGGCTCTACTACGAGCAGTACTTC. As protein: CASSEGLYYEQYF.

The rearrangement joins TRBV28 to TRBJ2-7; 9 bases align to TRBD2. The length of the CDR3 is 14 residues. J was trimmed by 3 bases and V by 7 bases; bases with no gene match: 7. Germline assignment: CDR1 MDHEN and CDR2 SYDVKM. CDR3 nucleotide sequence: TGTGCCAGCACCCGGACTAGCGAAGGCTACGAGCAGTACTTC. Amino acid sequence: CASTRTSEGYEQYF.

This clonotype was picked up many times. The chain recombines TRBV20-1 with TRBJ2-7, with TRBD2 matching 8 bases. Germline V lookup: CDR1 DFQATT, CDR2 SNEGSKA (reference sequence). The CDR3 is 12 residues long. The V gene end was trimmed by 1 base and the J gene end by 4 bases; junction bases not matched to a gene: 0. In DNA, the CDR3 is TGCAGTGCTAGAGCTAGCGGGTACGAGCAGTACTTC. Amino acid sequence: CSARASGYEQYF.

This clonotype was recorded once. The chain links TRBV7-2 to TRBJ2-7; unclear D gene. CDR3 length equals 15 residues. V lost 5 bases and J lost 2, with 16 bases in between. Germline loops: CDR1 SGHTA, CDR2 FQGNSA. The CDR3 nucleotides read TGTGCCAGCAGCCTTATGATGGACGGTGCCTACGAGCAGTACTTC. It encodes CASSLMMDGAYEQYF.

The rearrangement links TRBV20-1 to TRBJ2-3; 13 bases line up with TRBD2. Losses at the gene ends were 2 bases for V and 0 bases for J; bases not matched to a gene: 8. Germline CDR1 reads DFQATT; CDR2 reads SNEGSKA (reference sequence). The CDR3 contains 18 residues. The CDR3 spells CSARPGLAGASSTDTQYF. The CDR3 DNA sequence: TGCAGTGCTAGACCAGGACTAGCGGGAGCTTCTAGCACAGATACGCAGTATTTT.

The V and J genes are TRBV27 and TRBJ2-1, with D tentatively TRBD1 (6 bases). CDR3 length: 13 amino acids. The V end was cut by 1 base, the J end by 7 bases, with 8 bases between. Germline V gene data show CDR1 as MNHEY and CDR2 as SMNVEV (reference sequence). The CDR3 DNA reads TGTGCCAGCAGTTTATTCCAGGGGAATGAGCAGTTCTTC. This codes for CASSLFQGNEQFF.

V gene TRBV19 combines with J gene TRBJ2-7, with D maybe TRBD2 (6 bases). V was clipped by 3 bases and J by 5 bases, with 17 bases between them. Per germline, CDR1 LNHDA and CDR2 SQIVND (reference sequence). CDR3 size: 15 residues. CDR3 sequence (DNA): TGTGCCAGTAGTATTCGACGGGGGAGGCCCCACGAGCAGTACTTC. This codes for CASSIRRGRPHEQYF.

The CDR3 nucleotides are TGTGCCAGCAGCTTAACCCACACCGGGGAGCTGTTTTTT. This translates into CASSLTHTGELFF. This chain links TRBV7-9 with TRBJ2-2, with D uncertain. The CDR3 runs to 13 residues. Trimming cost V 2 bases and J 3 bases, with 4 bases left between them. Per the germline V gene, CDR1 is SEHNR and CDR2 is FQNEAQ (reference sequence).

There are a few counts of this clonotype. The J gene is TRBJ1-2, the V gene TRBV20-1; D gene uncertain. Trimming shortened V by 5 bases and J by 3 bases, and 7 bases separated the two germline ends. This CDR3 has 11 amino acids. The germline V gene encodes CDR1 DFQATT and CDR2 SNEGSKA (reference sequence). DNA for the CDR3: TGCAGTGCTCCGCTGGACTATGGCTACACCTTC. Translation: CSAPLDYGYTF.

The V gene is TRBV11-2, the J gene TRBJ2-7; 8 bases align to TRBD2. Near its end, the DNA agrees better with TRBJ2-5, so the J call may be wrong. Germline CDR1 reads SGHAT; CDR2 reads FQNNGV. This CDR3 has 14 residues. CDR3 nucleotides: TGTGCCAGCAGCCCGACTAGCGTGGTGGAGACCCAGTACTTC. It codes for CASSPTSVVETQYF.

This clonotype has only a few counts. The chain carries TRBV29-1 and TRBJ1-2, with TRBD1 matching over 7 bases. V gave up 6 bases and J gave up 2 bases; unmatched junction bases: 6. Germline-derived CDR1 and CDR2 are SQVTM and ANQGSEA. The CDR3 is made up of 13 amino acids. CDR3 in amino acids: CSVRQGPNYGYTF. Written as DNA, the CDR3 is TGCAGCGTCCGACAGGGTCCGAACTATGGCTACACCTTC.

This clonotype was counted a few times. This chain connects TRBV3-1 to TRBJ2-1, with D tentatively TRBD2 (6 bases). The CDR3 runs to 15 residues. Germline V gene lookup returns CDR1 LGHDT and CDR2 YNNKEL (reference sequence). The V and J ends lost 1 base and 3 bases respectively, with 10 bases between them. Here the CDR3 DNA reads TGTGCCAGCAGCCAAGGGGCGGAGGGCTACAATGAGCAGTTCTTC. Translated, it gives CASSQGAEGYNEQFF.

The rearrangement joins TRBV9 to TRBJ2-7; no reliable D call. The length of the CDR3 is 14 residues. The ends were cut back, 4 bases at V and 1 base at J, with 12 bases in the middle. Germline CDR1 SGDLS, CDR2 YYNGEE. DNA of the CDR3: TGTGCCAGCAGCCCAATGTCTCAGTCCTACGAGCAGTACTTC. This sequence encodes CASSPMSQSYEQYF.

In regard to this clonotype: Compared with germline, one end of the junction differs, possibly owing to a read error. The V and J genes are TRBV6-2 or TRBV6-3 and TRBJ2-7; 7 bases align to TRBD1. Germline V gives CDR1 MNHEY, CDR2 SVGEGT. CDR3 size: 13 residues. The CDR3 DNA sequence: TGTGCCAGCAGTGACTCCCTACAGGGGATGGAGTACTTC. Translation: CASSDSLQGMEYF.

This clonotype was counted once. This chain connects TRBV2 to TRBJ2-7; 8 nucleotides match TRBD2. The J call may be in error: the DNA end matches TRBJ2-5 better. The CDR3 is 16 amino acids. Germline loops: CDR1 SNHLY, CDR2 FYNNEI. DNA for the CDR3: TGTGCCCGCACCTGGGGGTTAGCGGGGTCAGGGGAGACCCAGTACTTC. Translation gives CARTWGLAGSGETQYF.